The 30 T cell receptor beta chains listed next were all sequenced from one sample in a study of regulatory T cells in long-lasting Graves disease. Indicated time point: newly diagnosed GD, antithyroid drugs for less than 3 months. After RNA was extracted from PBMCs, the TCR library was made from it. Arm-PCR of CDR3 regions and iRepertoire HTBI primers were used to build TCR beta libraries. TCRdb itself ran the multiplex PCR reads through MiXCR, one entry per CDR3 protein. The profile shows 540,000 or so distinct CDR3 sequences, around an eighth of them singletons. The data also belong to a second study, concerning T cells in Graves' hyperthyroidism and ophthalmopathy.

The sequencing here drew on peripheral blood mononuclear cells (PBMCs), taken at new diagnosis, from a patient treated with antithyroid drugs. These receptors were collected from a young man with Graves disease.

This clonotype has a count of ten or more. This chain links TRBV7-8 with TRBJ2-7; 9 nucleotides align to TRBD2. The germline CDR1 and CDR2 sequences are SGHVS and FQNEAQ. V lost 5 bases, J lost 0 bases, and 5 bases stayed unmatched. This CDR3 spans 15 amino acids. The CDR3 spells CASSPLAGFSYEQYF. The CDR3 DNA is TGTGCCAGCAGCCCTCTAGCGGGATTCTCCTACGAGCAGTACTTC.

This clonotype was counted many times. The CDR3 bases are TGTGCCAGCAGCCGGACACAACAAGAGACCCAGTACTTC. Encoded protein: CASSRTQQETQYF. The chain carries TRBV7-8 and TRBJ2-1; D might be TRBD1 (5 bases). The J call is uncertain, as TRBJ2-5 better fits the DNA end. Germline values: CDR1 SGHVS, CDR2 FQNEAQ. The CDR3 runs to 13 residues.

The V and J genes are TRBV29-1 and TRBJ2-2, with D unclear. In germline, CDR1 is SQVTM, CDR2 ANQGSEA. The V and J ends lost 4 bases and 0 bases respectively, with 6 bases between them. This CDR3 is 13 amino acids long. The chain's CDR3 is CSVGTSNTGELFF. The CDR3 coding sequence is TGCAGCGTTGGTACTTCGAACACCGGGGAGCTGTTTTTT.

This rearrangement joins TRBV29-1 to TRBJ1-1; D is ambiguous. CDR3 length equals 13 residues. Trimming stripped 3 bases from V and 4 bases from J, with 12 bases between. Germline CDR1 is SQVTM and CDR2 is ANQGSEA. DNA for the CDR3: TGCAGCGTTGATGAGGGTCGGGGCACTGAAGCTTTCTTT. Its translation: CSVDEGRGTEAFF.

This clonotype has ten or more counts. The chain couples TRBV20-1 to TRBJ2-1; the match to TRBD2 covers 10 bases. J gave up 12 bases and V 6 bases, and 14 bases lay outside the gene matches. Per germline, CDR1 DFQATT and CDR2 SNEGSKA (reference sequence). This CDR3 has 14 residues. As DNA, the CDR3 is TGCAGTGCCCATGACAGCGGGAGGGTCCCCCGGCAGTTCTTC. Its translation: CSAHDSGRVPRQFF.

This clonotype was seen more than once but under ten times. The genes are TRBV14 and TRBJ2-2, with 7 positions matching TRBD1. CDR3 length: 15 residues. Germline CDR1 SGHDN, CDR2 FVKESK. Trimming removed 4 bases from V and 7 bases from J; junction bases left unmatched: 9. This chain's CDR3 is CASSPWTGMNGELFF. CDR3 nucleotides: TGTGCCAGCAGCCCTTGGACAGGAATGAACGGGGAGCTGTTTTTT.

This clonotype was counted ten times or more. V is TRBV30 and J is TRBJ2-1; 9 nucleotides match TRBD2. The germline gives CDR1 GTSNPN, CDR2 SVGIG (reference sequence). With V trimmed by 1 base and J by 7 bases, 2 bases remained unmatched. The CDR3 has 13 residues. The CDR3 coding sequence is TGTGCCTGGAGTGCGGGACTAGCAAATGAGCAGTTCTTC. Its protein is CAWSAGLANEQFF.

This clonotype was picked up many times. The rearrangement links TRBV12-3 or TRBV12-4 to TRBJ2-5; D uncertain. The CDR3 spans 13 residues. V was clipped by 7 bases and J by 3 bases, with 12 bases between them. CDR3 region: CASTQTRKETQYF. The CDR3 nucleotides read TGTGCCAGCACCCAGACCCGAAAAGAGACCCAGTACTTC.

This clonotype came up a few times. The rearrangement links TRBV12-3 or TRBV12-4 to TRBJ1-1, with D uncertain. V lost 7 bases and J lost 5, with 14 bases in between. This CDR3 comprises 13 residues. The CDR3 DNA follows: TGTGCCAGCAATGAGGAGTGGAAGACTGAAGCTTTCTTT. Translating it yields CASNEEWKTEAFF.

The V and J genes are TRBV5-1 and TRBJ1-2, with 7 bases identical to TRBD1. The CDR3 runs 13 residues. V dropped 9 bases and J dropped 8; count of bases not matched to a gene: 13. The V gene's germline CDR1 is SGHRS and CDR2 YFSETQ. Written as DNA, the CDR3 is TGCGCCATCAAAACCGACAGGGAGGACGGCTACACCTTC. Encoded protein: CAIKTDREDGYTF.

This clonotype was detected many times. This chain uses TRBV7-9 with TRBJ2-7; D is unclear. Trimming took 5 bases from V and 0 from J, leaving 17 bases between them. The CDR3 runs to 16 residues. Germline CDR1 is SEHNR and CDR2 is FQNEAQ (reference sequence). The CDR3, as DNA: TGTGCCAGCAGCCCCACGCGTCCCAGGAGCTCCTACGAGCAGTACTTC. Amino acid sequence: CASSPTRPRSSYEQYF.

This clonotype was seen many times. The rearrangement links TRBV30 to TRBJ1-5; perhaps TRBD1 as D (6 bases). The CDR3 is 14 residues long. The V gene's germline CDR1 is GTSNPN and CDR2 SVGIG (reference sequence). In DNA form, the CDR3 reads TGTGCTGCAACAGGGACCTCTCTTGTTCAGCCCCAGCATTTT. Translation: CAATGTSLVQPQHF.

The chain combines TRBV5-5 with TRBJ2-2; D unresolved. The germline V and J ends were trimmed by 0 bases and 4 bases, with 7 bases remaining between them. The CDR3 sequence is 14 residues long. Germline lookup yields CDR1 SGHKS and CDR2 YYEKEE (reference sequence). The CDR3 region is CASSLEFRTGELFF. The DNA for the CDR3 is TGTGCCAGCAGCTTGGAATTCCGCACCGGGGAGCTGTTTTTT.

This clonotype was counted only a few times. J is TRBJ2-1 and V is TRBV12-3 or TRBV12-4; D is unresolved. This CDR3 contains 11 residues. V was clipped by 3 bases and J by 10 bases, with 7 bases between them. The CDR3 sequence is CASSFLREQFF. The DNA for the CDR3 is TGTGCCAGCAGTTTTCTGAGAGAGCAGTTCTTC.

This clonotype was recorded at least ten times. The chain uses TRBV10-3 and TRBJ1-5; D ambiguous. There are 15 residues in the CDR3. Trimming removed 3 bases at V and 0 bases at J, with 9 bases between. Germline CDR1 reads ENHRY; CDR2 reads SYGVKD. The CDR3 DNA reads TGTGCCATCAGTGACAGTACCTATAGCAATCAGCCCCAGCATTTT. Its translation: CAISDSTYSNQPQHF.

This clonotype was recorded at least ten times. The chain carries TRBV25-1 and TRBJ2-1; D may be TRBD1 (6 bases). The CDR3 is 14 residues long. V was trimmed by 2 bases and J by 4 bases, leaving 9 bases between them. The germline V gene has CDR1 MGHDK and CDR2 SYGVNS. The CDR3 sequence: CASSEGTPYNEQFF. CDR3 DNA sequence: TGTGCCAGCAGTGAAGGGACACCTTACAATGAGCAGTTCTTC.

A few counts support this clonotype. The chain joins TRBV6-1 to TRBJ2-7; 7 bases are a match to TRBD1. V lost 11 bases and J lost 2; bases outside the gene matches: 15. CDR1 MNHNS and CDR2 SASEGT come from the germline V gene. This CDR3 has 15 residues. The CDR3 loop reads CAGTTTGQLAYEQYF. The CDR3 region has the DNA TGTGCCGGCACTACGACGGGACAGCTAGCCTACGAGCAGTACTTC.

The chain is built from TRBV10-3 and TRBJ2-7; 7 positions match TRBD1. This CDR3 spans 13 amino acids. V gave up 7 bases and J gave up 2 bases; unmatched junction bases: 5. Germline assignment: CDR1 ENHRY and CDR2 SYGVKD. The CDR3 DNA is TGTGCCATCATGAGGGACAGCACCTACGAGCAGTACTTC. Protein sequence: CAIMRDSTYEQYF.

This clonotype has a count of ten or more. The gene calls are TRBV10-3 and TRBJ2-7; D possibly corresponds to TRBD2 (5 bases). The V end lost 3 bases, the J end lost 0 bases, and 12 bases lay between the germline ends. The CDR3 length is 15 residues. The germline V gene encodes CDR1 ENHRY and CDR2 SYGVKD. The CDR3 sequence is CAISDVALSSYEQYF. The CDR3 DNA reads TGTGCCATCAGTGATGTAGCGCTCAGCTCCTACGAGCAGTACTTC.

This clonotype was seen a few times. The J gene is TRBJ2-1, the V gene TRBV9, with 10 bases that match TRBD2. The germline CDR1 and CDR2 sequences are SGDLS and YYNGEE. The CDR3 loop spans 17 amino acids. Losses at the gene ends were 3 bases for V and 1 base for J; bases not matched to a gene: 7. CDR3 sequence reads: CASSGTSGGGSYNEQFF. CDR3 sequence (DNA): TGTGCCAGCAGCGGGACTAGCGGAGGCGGATCCTACAATGAGCAGTTCTTC.

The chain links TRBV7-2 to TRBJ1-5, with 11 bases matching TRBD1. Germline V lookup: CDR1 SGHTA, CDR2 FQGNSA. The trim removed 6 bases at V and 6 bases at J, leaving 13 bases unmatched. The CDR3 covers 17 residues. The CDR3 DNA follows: TGTGCCAGCAGACGAGGGACAGGGGGGGGGGTCGTTCAGCCCCAGCATTTT. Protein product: CASRRGTGGGVVQPQHF.

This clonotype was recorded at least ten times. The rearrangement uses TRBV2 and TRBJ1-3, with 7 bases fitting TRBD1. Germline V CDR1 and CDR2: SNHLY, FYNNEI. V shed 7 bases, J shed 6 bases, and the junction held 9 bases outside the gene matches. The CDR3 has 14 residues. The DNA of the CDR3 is TGTGCCAGCATCCGGGACAGTCGTCCAAACACCATATATTTT. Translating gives CASIRDSRPNTIYF.

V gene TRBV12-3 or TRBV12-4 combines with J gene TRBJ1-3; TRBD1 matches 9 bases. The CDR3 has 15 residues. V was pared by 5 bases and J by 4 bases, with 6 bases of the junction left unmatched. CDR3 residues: CASSRTGDGGNTIYF. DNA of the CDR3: TGTGCCAGCAGTCGGACAGGGGACGGGGGAAACACCATATATTTT.

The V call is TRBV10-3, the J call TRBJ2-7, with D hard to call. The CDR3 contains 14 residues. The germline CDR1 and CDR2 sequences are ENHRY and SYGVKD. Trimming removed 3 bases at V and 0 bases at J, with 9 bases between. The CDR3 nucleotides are TGTGCCATCAGTGATGCGCAGAGCTCCTACGAGCAGTACTTC. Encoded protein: CAISDAQSSYEQYF.

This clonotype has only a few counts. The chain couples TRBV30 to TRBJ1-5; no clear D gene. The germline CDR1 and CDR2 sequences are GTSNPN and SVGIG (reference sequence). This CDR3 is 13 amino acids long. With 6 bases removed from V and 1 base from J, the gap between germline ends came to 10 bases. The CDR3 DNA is TGTGCCTGCCGTCTGGGGAGCAATCAGCCCCAGCATTTT. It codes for CACRLGSNQPQHF.

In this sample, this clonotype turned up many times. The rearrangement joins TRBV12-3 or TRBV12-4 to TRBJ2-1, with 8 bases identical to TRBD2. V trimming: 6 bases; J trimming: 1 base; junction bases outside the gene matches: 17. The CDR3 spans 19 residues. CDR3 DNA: TGTGCCAGCAGCCCCGATACTAGCGGCGAAGGGATGTCCTACAATGAGCAGTTCTTC. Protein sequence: CASSPDTSGEGMSYNEQFF.

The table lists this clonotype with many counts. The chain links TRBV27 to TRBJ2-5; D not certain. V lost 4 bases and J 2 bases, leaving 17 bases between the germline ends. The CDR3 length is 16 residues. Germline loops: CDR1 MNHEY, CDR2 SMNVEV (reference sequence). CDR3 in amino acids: CASSSKSWTDQETQYF. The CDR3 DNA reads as TGTGCCAGCAGTTCCAAATCATGGACGGATCAAGAGACCCAGTACTTC.

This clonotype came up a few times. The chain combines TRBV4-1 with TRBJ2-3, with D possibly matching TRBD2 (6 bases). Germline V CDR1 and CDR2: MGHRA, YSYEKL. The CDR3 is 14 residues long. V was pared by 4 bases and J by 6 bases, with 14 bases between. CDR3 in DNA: TGCGCCAGCAGCCGCGGGGCCGCGGCGGATACGCAGTATTTT. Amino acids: CASSRGAAADTQYF.

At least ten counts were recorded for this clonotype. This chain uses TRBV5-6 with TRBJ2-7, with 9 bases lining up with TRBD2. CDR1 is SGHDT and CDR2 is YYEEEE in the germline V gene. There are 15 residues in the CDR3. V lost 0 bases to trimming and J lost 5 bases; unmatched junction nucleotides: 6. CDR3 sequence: CASSLAGLAFHEQYF. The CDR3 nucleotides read TGTGCCAGCAGCTTGGCCGGACTAGCGTTCCACGAGCAGTACTTC.

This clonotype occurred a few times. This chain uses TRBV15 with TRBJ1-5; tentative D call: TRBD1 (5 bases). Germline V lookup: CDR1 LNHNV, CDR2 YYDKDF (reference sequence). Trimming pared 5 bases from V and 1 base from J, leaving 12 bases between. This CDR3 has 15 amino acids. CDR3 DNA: TGTGCCACCAGCCGGGACCGGGACAGCAATCAGCCCCAGCATTTT. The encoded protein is CATSRDRDSNQPQHF.